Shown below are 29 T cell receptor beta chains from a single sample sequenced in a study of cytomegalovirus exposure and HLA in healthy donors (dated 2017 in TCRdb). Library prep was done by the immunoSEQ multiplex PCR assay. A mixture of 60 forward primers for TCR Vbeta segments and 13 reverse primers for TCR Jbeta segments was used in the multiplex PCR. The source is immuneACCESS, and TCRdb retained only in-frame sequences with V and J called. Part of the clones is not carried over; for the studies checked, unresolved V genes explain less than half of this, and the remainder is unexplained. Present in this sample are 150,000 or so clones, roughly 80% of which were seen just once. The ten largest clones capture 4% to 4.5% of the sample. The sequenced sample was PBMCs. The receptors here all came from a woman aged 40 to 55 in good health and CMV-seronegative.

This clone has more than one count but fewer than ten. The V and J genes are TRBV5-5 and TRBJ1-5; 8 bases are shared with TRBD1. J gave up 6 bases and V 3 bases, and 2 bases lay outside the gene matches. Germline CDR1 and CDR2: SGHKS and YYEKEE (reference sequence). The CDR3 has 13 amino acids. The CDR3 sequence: CASSWTGSQPQHF. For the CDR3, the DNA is TGTGCCAGCAGCTGGACAGGGTCTCAGCCCCAGCATTTT.

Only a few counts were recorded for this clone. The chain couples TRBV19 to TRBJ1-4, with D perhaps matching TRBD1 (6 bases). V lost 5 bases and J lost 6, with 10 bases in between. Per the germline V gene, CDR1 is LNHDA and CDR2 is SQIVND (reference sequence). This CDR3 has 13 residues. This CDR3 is CASSGQGYEKLFF. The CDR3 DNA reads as TGTGCCAGTAGTGGGCAGGGGTATGAAAAACTGTTTTTT.

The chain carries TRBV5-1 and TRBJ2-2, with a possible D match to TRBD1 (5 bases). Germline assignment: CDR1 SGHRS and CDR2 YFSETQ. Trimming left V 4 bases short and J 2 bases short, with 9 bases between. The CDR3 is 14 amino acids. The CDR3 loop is CASSPTVNTGELFF. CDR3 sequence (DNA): TGCGCCAGCAGCCCGACAGTAAACACCGGGGAGCTGTTTTTT.

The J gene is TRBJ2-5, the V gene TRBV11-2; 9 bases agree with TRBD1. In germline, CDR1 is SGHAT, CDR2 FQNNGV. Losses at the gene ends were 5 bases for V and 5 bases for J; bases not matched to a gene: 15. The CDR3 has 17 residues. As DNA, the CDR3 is TGTGCCAGCAGCGCCATCCTACAGGGGGCGACTAGGGAGACCCAGTACTTC. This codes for CASSAILQGATRETQYF.

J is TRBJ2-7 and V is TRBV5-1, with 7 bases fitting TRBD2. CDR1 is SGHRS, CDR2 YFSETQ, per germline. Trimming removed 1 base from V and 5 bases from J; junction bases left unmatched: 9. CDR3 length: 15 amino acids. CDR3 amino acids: CASSLNWGGTDEQYF. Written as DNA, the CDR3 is TGCGCCAGCAGCTTGAATTGGGGGGGAACCGACGAGCAGTACTTC.

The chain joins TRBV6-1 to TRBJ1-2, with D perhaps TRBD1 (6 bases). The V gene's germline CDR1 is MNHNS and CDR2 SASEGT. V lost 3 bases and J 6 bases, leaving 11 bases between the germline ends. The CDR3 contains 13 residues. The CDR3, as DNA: TGTGCCAGCAGTGAGGCGCCAGGGGATGGCTACACCTTC. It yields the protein CASSEAPGDGYTF.

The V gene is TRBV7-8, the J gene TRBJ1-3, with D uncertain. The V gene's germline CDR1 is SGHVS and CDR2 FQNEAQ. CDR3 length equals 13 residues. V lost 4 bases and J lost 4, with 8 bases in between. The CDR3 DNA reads TGTGCCAGCAGCTCTTCTAAGGGAAACACCATATATTTT. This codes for CASSSSKGNTIYF. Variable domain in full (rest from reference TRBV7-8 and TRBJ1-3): GAGVSQSPRYKVAKRGQDVALRCDPISGHVSLFWYQQALGQGPEFLTYFQNEAQLDKSGLPSDRFFAERPEGSVSTLKIQRTQQEDSAVYLCASSSSKGNTIYFGEGSWLTVV.

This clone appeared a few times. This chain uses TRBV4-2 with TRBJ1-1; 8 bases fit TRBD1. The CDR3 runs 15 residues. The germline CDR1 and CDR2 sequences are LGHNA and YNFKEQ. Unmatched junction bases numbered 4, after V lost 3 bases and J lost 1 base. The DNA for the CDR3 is TGTGCCAGCAGCCAGGGCGGGACAGGGAACACTGAAGCTTTCTTT. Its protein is CASSQGGTGNTEAFF.

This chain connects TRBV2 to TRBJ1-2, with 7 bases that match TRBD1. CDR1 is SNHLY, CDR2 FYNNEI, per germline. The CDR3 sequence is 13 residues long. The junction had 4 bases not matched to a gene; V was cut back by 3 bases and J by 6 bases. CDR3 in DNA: TGTGCCAGCAGTGAGACAGGGATTCATGGCTACACCTTC. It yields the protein CASSETGIHGYTF.

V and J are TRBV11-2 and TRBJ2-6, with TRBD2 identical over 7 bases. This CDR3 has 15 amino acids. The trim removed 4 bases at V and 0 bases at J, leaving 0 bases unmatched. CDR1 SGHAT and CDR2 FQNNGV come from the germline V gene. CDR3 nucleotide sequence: TGTGCCAGCAGCTGGGAGGGCTCTGGGGCCAACGTCCTGACTTTC. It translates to CASSWEGSGANVLTF.

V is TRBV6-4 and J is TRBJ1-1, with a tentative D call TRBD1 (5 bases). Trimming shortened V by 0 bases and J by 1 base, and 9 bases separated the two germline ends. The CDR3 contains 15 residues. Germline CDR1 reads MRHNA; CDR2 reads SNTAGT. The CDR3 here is CASSDSWGGNTEAFF. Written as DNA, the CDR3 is TGTGCCAGCAGTGACTCGTGGGGCGGGAACACTGAAGCTTTCTTT.

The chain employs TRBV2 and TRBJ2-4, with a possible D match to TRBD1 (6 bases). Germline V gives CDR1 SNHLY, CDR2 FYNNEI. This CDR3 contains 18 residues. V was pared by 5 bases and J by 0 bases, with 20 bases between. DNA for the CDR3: TGTGCCAGCAGTTCCGGGACACTGGGGATTCTAGCCAAAAACATTCAGTACTTC. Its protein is CASSSGTLGILAKNIQYF.

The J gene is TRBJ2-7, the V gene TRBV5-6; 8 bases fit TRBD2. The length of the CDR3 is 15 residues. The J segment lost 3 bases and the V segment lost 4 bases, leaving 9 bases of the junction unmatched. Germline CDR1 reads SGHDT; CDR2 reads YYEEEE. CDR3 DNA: TGTGCCAGCAGCCGATCGCCAGCGGGGGTCTACGAGCAGTACTTC. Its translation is CASSRSPAGVYEQYF.

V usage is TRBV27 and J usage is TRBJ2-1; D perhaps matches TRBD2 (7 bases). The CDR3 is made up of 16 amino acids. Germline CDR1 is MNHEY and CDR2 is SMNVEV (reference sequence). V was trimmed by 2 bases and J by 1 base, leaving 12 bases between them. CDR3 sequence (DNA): TGTGCCAGCAGTTTAGTGGGGGGGCGGTCCTACAATGAGCAGTTCTTC. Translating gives CASSLVGGRSYNEQFF.

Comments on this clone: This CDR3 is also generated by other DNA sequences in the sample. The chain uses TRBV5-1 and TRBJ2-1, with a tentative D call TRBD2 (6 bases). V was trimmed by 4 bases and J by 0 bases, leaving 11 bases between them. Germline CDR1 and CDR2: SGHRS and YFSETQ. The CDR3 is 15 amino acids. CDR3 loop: CASSEDGSSYNEQFF. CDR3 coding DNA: TGCGCCAGCAGCGAGGACGGGAGCTCCTACAATGAGCAGTTCTTC.

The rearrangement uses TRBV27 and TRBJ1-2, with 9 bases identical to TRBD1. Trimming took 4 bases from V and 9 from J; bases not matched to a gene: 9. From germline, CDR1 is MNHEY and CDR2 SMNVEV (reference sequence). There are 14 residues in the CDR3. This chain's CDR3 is CASSSPRDRDSYTF. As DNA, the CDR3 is TGTGCCAGCAGTTCCCCCCGGGACAGGGATAGCTACACCTTC.

Here the CDR3 reads CASSFDRTEKLFF. CDR3 nucleotides: TGTGCCAGCAGTTTTGACAGGACTGAAAAACTGTTTTTT. The chain carries TRBV28 and TRBJ1-4, with D perhaps TRBD1 (6 bases). V lost 3 bases and J 7 bases, leaving 9 bases between the germline ends. CDR3 length: 13 amino acids. Germline assignment: CDR1 MDHEN and CDR2 SYDVKM.

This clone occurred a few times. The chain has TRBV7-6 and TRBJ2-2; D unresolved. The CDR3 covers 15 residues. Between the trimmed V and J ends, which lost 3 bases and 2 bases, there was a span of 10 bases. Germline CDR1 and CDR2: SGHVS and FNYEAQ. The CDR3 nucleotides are TGTGCCAGCAGCTTCGTCCGGGTTAACACCGGGGAGCTGTTTTTT. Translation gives CASSFVRVNTGELFF.

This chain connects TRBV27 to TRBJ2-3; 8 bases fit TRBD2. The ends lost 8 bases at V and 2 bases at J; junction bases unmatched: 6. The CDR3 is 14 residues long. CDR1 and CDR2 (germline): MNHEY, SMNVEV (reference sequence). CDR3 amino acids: CASRRGDITDTQYF. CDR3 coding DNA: TGTGCCAGCCGGCGGGGGGACATCACAGATACGCAGTATTTT.

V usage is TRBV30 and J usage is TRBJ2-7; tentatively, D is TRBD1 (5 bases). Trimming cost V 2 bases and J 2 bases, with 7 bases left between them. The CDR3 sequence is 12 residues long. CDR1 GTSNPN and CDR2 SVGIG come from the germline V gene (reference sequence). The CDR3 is CAWSPGTYEQYF. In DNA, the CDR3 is TGTGCCTGGAGTCCAGGGACCTACGAGCAGTACTTC.

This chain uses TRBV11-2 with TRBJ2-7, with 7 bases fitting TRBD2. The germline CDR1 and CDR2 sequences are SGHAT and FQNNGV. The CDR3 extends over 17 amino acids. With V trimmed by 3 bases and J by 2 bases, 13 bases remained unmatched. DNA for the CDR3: TGTGCCAGCAGCTTCGGGGGGACCCGCGGGGTACCCTACGAGCAGTACTTC. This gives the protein CASSFGGTRGVPYEQYF.

CDR3 protein: CASSLTGRQDEKLFF. CDR3 sequence (DNA): TGTGCCAGCAGTCTAACAGGGCGTCAGGATGAAAAACTGTTTTTT. V gene TRBV6-5 combines with J gene TRBJ1-4; a weak D match, TRBD1 (6 bases). V was cut by 5 bases and J by 6 bases, with 16 bases left in between. Germline CDR1 is MNHEY and CDR2 is SVGAGI. The CDR3 extends over 15 amino acids.

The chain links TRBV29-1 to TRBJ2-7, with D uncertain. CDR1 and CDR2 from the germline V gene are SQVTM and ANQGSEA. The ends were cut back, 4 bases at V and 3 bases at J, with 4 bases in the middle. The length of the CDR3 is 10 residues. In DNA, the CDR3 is TGCAGCGTTGGCGGCTACGAGCAGTACTTC. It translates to CSVGGYEQYF.

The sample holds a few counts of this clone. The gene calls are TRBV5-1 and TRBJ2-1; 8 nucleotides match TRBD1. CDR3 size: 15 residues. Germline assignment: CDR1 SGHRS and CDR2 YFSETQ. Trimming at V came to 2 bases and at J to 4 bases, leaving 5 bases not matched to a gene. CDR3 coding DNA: TGCGCCAGCAGCTTCTCAGGGGGCGAGTACAATGAGCAGTTCTTC. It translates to CASSFSGGEYNEQFF.

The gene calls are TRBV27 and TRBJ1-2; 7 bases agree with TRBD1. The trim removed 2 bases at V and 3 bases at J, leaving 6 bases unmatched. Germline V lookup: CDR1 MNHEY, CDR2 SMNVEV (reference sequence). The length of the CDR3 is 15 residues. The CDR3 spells CASSLNYDRDYGYTF. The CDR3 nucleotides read TGTGCCAGCAGTTTAAATTATGACAGGGACTATGGCTACACCTTC.

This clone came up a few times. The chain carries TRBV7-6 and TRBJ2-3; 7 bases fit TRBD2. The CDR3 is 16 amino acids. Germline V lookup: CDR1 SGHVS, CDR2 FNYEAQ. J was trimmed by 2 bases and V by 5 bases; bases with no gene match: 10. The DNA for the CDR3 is TGTGCCAGCAGCCTCCAAGCGGGGCCCCCCACAGATACGCAGTATTTT. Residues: CASSLQAGPPTDTQYF.

Here the CDR3 reads CASSLMGGTGKDYGYTF. In DNA form, the CDR3 reads TGTGCCAGCAGCTTAATGGGAGGGACAGGGAAAGACTATGGCTACACCTTC. The genes are TRBV7-2 and TRBJ1-2; 9 nucleotides match TRBD1. CDR3 length equals 17 residues. With V trimmed by 2 bases and J by 3 bases, 10 bases remained unmatched. The germline gives CDR1 SGHTA, CDR2 FQGNSA.

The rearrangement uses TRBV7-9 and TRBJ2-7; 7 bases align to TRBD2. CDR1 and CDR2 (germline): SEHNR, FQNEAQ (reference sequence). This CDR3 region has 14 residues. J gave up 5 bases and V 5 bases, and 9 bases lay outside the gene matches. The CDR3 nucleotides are TGTGCCAGCAGCCCCAGCGGGGCGCGCGACGAGCAGTACTTC. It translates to CASSPSGARDEQYF.

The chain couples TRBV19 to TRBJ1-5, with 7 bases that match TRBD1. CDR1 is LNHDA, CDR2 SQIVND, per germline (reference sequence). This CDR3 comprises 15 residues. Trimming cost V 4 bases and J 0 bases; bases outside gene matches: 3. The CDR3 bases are TGTGCCAGTAGTAAAAGGACAGGTAGCAATCAGCCCCAGCATTTT. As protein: CASSKRTGSNQPQHF. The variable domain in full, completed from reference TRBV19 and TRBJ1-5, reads DGGITQSPKYLFRKEGQNVTLSCEQNLNHDAMYWYRQDPGQGLRLIYYSQIVNDFQKGDIAEGYSVSREKKESFPLTVTSAQKNPTAFYLCASSKRTGSNQPQHFGDGTRLSIL.